Following are 8 T cell receptor beta chains from one sample sequenced in a study of blood T cells in healthy people across ages. For the second PCR, which ran for 7 to 11 cycles, a sample-barcoded 5' primer and a J-beta primer mix were used. TCRdb itself ran the 5' RACE reads through MiXCR, one entry per CDR3 protein. The table records a few hundred thousand distinct CDR3 sequences, around 27% of them present only once. The sample also formed part of further work on T cells of mothers and their children.

Sequencing input: blood. The receptors here all came from a boy aged 2-15 years in good health.

There are a few counts of this clonotype. The CDR3 loop is CSPQGRVGNQPQHF. The CDR3 DNA reads TGCAGCCCCCAGGGCAGGGTGGGCAATCAGCCCCAGCATTTT. This rearrangement joins TRBV29-1 to TRBJ1-5; weak D call: TRBD1 (5 bases). CDR1 is SQVTM, CDR2 ANQGSEA, per germline. This CDR3 contains 14 residues. V lost 8 bases and J 2 bases, leaving 16 bases between the germline ends.

The chain joins TRBV29-1 to TRBJ2-5; 7 bases line up with TRBD2. The ends lost 3 bases at V and 5 bases at J; junction bases unmatched: 12. Germline CDR1 and CDR2: SQVTM and ANQGSEA. This CDR3 is 15 amino acids long. CDR3 sequence (DNA): TGCAGCGTTGATCATCCGGGGGGTCGGGAGGAGACCCAGTACTTC. It codes for CSVDHPGGREETQYF.

The chain has TRBV14 and TRBJ2-7; D not resolved. Germline CDR1 is SGHDN and CDR2 is FVKESK. This CDR3 comprises 13 residues. V was clipped by 0 bases and J by 5 bases, with 8 bases between them. As DNA, the CDR3 is TGTGCCAGCAGCCAAGATTGGGCTAACGAGCAGTACTTC. This gives the protein CASSQDWANEQYF. Full variable domain (outside the CDR3, taken from reference TRBV14 and TRBJ2-7): EAGVTQFPSHSVIEKGQTVTLRCDPISGHDNLYWYRRVMGKEIKFLLHFVKESKQDESGMPNNRFLAERTGGTYSTLKVQPAELEDSGVYFCASSQDWANEQYFGPGTRLTVT.

The chain joins TRBV19 to TRBJ2-5, with D tentatively TRBD2 (7 bases). The J call is uncertain, as TRBJ2-7 better fits the DNA end. This CDR3 contains 13 residues. Germline CDR1 is LNHDA and CDR2 is SQIVND (reference sequence). The CDR3 nucleotides are TGTGCCAGTGGGGGGGCCCCTGGGGACGAGCAGTACTTC. It encodes CASGGAPGDEQYF.

The rearrangement uses TRBV10-3 and TRBJ2-1; D remains ambiguous. The CDR3 is 12 amino acids. V was cut by 4 bases and J by 7 bases, with 8 bases left in between. CDR1 and CDR2 (germline): ENHRY, SYGVKD. The CDR3 DNA sequence: TGTGCCATCAGTGGGGGTAGGAATGAGCAGTTCTTC. Its translation: CAISGGRNEQFF.

The chain carries TRBV6-6 and TRBJ2-3; no clear D gene. The CDR3 extends over 14 amino acids. V lost 2 bases to trimming and J lost 5 bases, with 11 bases between them. Germline CDR1 MNHNY, CDR2 SVGAGI (reference sequence). The CDR3 DNA follows: TGTGCCAGCAGTTACGATCAGCCTAGAGATACGCAGTATTTT. The encoded protein is CASSYDQPRDTQYF.

This clonotype was recorded a few times. The gene calls are TRBV29-1 and TRBJ2-5; TRBD1 aligns across 8 bases. The J call may be incorrect, as the DNA end agrees better with TRBJ2-7. CDR1 and CDR2 (germline): SQVTM, ANQGSEA. The CDR3 runs 14 residues. CDR3 nucleotide sequence: TGCAGCGTTCTCCCCGGGACAGGTTCCTACGAGCAGTACTTC. Translation: CSVLPGTGSYEQYF.

This sequence joins TRBV6-6 and TRBJ2-2; weak D call: TRBD2 (5 bases). V dropped 0 bases and J dropped 3 bases, with 8 bases sitting between them. The CDR3 has 15 amino acids. Germline CDR1 reads MNHNY; CDR2 reads SVGAGI (reference sequence). CDR3 in amino acids: CASSYSPGYTGELFF. The CDR3 DNA reads as TGTGCCAGCAGTTACTCGCCGGGGTACACCGGGGAGCTGTTTTTT.